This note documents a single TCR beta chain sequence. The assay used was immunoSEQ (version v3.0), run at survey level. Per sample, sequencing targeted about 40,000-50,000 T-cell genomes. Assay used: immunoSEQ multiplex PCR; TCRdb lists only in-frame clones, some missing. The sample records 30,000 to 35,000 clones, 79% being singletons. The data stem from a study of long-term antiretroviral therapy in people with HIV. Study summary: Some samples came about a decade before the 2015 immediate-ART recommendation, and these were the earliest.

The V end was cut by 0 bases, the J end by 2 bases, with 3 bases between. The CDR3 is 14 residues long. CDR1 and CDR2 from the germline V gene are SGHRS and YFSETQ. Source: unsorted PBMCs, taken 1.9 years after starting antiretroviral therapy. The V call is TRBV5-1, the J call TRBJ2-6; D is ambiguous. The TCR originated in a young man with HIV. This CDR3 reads CASSLDPGANVLTF. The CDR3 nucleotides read TGCGCCAGCAGCTTGGATCCTGGGGCCAACGTCCTGACTTTC.